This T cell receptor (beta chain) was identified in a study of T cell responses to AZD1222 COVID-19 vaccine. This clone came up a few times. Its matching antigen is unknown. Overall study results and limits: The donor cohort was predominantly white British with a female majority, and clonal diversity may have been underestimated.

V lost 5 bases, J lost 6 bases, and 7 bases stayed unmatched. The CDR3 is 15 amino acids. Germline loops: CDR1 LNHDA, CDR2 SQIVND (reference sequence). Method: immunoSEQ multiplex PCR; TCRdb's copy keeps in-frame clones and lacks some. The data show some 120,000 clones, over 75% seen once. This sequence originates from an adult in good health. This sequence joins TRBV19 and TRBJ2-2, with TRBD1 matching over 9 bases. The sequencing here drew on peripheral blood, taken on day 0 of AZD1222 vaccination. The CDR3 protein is CASSLRDRDPGELFF. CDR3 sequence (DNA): TGTGCCAGTAGTCTTCGGGACAGGGATCCCGGGGAGCTGTTTTTT.